This T cell receptor beta chain was recovered during a study of relationships among human T cell subsets. Overall study findings and caveats: Substantial CDR3 sharing among Th1, Th2 and regulatory cells suggested stochastic fate choice. Over 55% of CD8+ cytotoxic sequences were in clones over 100 reads; regulatory and Th2 had few. A CD4+CD8+ double-positive population could not be excluded by bead sorting.

Turning to this clonotype: What it binds is unknown.

V was pared by 2 bases and J by 0 bases, with 3 bases between. The germline gives CDR1 SGHRS, CDR2 YFSETQ. The length of the CDR3 is 12 residues. The Th1 cells were the flow-through after CD25, CD56 and CD294 bead selections. TCR alpha and beta CDR3s were amplified from mRNA by semiquantitative ARM-PCR. Exponential amplification used communal superprimers after tagged nested gene-specific primers in ARM-PCR. Exonuclease cleared nested primers, then first-round products were reamplified. One entry per CDR3 protein, called by TCRdb with MiXCR from the multiplex PCR reads. The sample lists about 13,000 distinct CDR3 sequences, 67% occurring once.

The rearrangement links TRBV5-1 to TRBJ2-7, with no clear D. The sample consisted of CD4+ Th1 cells sorted from blood. The sequence was collected from a middle-aged man in good health. CDR3 region: CASSLHSYEQYF. The CDR3 region has the DNA TGCGCCAGCAGCTTACACTCCTACGAGCAGTACTTC.